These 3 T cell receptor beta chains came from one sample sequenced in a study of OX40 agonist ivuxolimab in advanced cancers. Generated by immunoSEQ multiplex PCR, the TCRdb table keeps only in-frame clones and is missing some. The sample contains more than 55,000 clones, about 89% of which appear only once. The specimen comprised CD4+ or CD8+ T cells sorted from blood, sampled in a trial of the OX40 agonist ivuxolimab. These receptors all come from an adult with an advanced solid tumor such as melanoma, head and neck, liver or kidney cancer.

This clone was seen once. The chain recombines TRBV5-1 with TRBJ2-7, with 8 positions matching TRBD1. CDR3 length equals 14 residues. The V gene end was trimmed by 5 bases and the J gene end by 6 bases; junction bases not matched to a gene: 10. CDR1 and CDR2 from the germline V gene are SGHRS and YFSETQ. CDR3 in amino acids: CASRLTRGRSEQYF. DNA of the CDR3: TGCGCCAGCAGGTTAACCAGGGGGCGTAGCGAGCAGTACTTC. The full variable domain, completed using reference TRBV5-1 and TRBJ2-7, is KAGVTQTPRYLIKTRGQQVTLSCSPISGHRSVSWYQQTPGQGLQFLFEYFSETQRNKGNFPGRFSGRQFSNSRSEMNVSTLELGDSALYLCASRLTRGRSEQYFGPGTRLTVT.

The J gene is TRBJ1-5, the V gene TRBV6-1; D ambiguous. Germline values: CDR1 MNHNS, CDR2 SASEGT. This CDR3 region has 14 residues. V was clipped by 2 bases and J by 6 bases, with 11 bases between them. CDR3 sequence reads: CASSEQSGPQPQHF. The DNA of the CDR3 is TGTGCCAGCAGTGAACAGAGTGGCCCTCAGCCCCAGCATTTT.

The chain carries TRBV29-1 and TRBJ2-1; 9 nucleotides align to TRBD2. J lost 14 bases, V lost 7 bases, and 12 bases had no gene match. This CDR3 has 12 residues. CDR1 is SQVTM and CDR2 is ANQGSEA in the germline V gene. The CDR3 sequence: CSEGTSRGGEFF. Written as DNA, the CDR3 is TGCAGCGAGGGGACTAGCAGAGGCGGCGAGTTCTTC.